Listed below are T cell receptor beta chains from one sample, sequenced in a study of shared clonotypes between healthy human individuals. TCRdb keeps only in-frame clones here, not all; method: immunoSEQ multiplex PCR. The sample yields over 2 million clones, 95% seen once. Sequenced sample: naive CD4+ T cells sorted from blood. The receptors originated from a man between 18 and 35 years old in good health. Both conserved end residues are part of each CDR3. D genes are given only for firm matches. Clone size appears in some rows only: once, few, many, or a class for an expanded clone.

abundance: -
v_gene: TRBV2
j_gene: TRBJ2-7
d_gene: TRBD1
CDR3aa: CASTMGQQPYEQYF
CDR3nt: TGTGCCAGTACTATGGGACAGCAGCCCTACGAGCAGTACTTC

abundance: -
v_gene: TRBV30
j_gene: TRBJ1-6
d_gene: -
CDR3aa: CAWTDSYNSPLHF
CDR3nt: TGTGCCTGGACAGACTCCTATAATTCACCCCTCCACTTT

abundance: -
v_gene: TRBV18
j_gene: TRBJ2-7
d_gene: -
CDR3aa: CASSPPPGSYEQYF
CDR3nt: TGTGCCAGCTCACCACCGCCAGGGAGCTACGAGCAGTACTTC

abundance: -
v_gene: TRBV2
j_gene: TRBJ1-5
d_gene: -
CDR3aa: CASRKSTMANQPQHF
CDR3nt: TGTGCCAGCAGGAAGTCTACCATGGCCAATCAGCCCCAGCATTTT

abundance: -
v_gene: TRBV18
j_gene: TRBJ2-1
d_gene: -
CDR3aa: CASSSSSEEQFF
CDR3nt: TGTGCCAGCTCATCTTCTAGCGAGGAGCAGTTCTTC

abundance: -
v_gene: TRBV5-1
j_gene: TRBJ2-5
d_gene: -
CDR3aa: CASSPRAEGETQYF
CDR3nt: TGCGCCAGCAGCCCGAGGGCGGAGGGGGAGACCCAGTACTTC

abundance: -
v_gene: TRBV19
j_gene: TRBJ2-7
d_gene: -
CDR3aa: CASSIGLDSYEQYF
CDR3nt: TGTGCCAGTAGTATTGGGCTAGACTCCTACGAGCAGTACTTC

abundance: -
v_gene: TRBV6-1
j_gene: TRBJ2-1
d_gene: -
CDR3aa: CASSDLGGSYNEQFF
CDR3nt: TGTGCCAGCAGTGATCTAGGGGGTTCCTACAATGAGCAGTTCTTC

abundance: -
v_gene: TRBV30
j_gene: TRBJ1-5
d_gene: -
CDR3aa: CAWSVNSRGGNQPQHF
CDR3nt: TGTGCCTGGAGTGTAAACTCTCGAGGAGGCAATCAGCCCCAGCATTTT

abundance: once
v_gene: TRBV30
j_gene: TRBJ1-6
d_gene: -
CDR3aa: CAWSWEKSPLHF
CDR3nt: TGTGCCTGGAGTTGGGAAAAGTCACCCCTCCACTTT

abundance: -
v_gene: TRBV10-1
j_gene: TRBJ2-2
d_gene: TRBD2
CDR3aa: CASSRTSGVIGELFF
CDR3nt: TGCGCCAGCAGCCGGACTAGCGGGGTGATCGGGGAGCTGTTTTTT

abundance: -
v_gene: TRBV7-3
j_gene: TRBJ2-5
d_gene: -
CDR3aa: CASSLYARGRGQETQYF
CDR3nt: TGTGCCAGCAGCTTATACGCCCGGGGCAGGGGCCAAGAGACCCAGTACTTC

abundance: -
v_gene: TRBV2
j_gene: TRBJ1-5
d_gene: -
CDR3aa: CASSEVSGGSGNQPQHF
CDR3nt: TGTGCCAGCAGTGAGGTGTCGGGGGGTTCGGGCAATCAGCCCCAGCATTTT

abundance: -
v_gene: TRBV7-9
j_gene: TRBJ2-7
d_gene: -
CDR3aa: CASSLLQGTSYEQYF
CDR3nt: TGTGCCAGCAGCTTATTACAGGGAACCTCCTACGAGCAGTACTTC

abundance: -
v_gene: TRBV18
j_gene: TRBJ2-5
d_gene: -
CDR3aa: CASSPDTQETQYF
CDR3nt: TGTGCCAGCTCCCCGGACACCCAAGAGACCCAGTACTTC

abundance: -
v_gene: TRBV18
j_gene: TRBJ2-7
d_gene: -
CDR3aa: CASSVDSHPSYEQYF
CDR3nt: TGTGCCAGCTCAGTAGACAGCCACCCCTCCTACGAGCAGTACTTC

abundance: -
v_gene: TRBV5-4
j_gene: TRBJ2-3
d_gene: TRBD1
CDR3aa: CASSSWTGSTDTQYF
CDR3nt: TGTGCCAGCAGCTCCTGGACAGGTAGCACAGATACGCAGTATTTT

abundance: -
v_gene: TRBV25-1
j_gene: TRBJ1-2
d_gene: -
CDR3aa: CASSEYGEGRLGYTF
CDR3nt: TGTGCCAGCAGTGAATATGGGGAAGGGCGGTTGGGCTACACCTTC

abundance: few
v_gene: TRBV18
j_gene: TRBJ2-1
d_gene: -
CDR3aa: CASSPPSSYEQFF
CDR3nt: TGTGCCAGCTCACCACCATCGAGCTATGAGCAGTTCTTC

abundance: -
v_gene: TRBV5-1
j_gene: TRBJ2-5
d_gene: TRBD2
CDR3aa: CASSLGTGLAEETQYF
CDR3nt: TGCGCCAGCAGCTTGGGGACGGGACTAGCGGAAGAGACCCAGTACTTC

abundance: once
v_gene: TRBV5-1
j_gene: TRBJ2-3
d_gene: TRBD2
CDR3aa: CASTRLAGNRDTQYF
CDR3nt: TGCGCCAGCACCCGACTAGCGGGGAACAGAGATACGCAGTATTTT

abundance: -
v_gene: TRBV18
j_gene: TRBJ2-5
d_gene: -
CDR3aa: CASSPGLGETQYF
CDR3nt: TGTGCCAGCTCACCGGGGTTAGGAGAGACCCAGTACTTC

abundance: -
v_gene: TRBV18
j_gene: TRBJ1-1
d_gene: -
CDR3aa: CASSPPVTSRWAFF
CDR3nt: TGTGCCAGCTCACCACCGGTTACCTCAAGGTGGGCTTTCTTT

abundance: -
v_gene: TRBV2
j_gene: TRBJ2-5
d_gene: TRBD1
CDR3aa: CASRQGIEETQYF
CDR3nt: TGTGCCAGTAGACAGGGCATTGAGGAGACCCAGTACTTC

abundance: -
v_gene: TRBV6-5
j_gene: TRBJ2-2
d_gene: -
CDR3aa: CASSYSWGTTGELFF
CDR3nt: TGTGCCAGCAGTTACTCTTGGGGGACCACCGGGGAGCTGTTTTTT

abundance: -
v_gene: TRBV6-5
j_gene: TRBJ2-7
d_gene: -
CDR3aa: CASSYRDSRSYEQYF
CDR3nt: TGTGCCAGCAGTTACCGGGACTCGCGATCCTACGAGCAGTACTTC

abundance: -
v_gene: TRBV7-9
j_gene: TRBJ1-2
d_gene: -
CDR3aa: CASSSFRAIGYGYTF
CDR3nt: TGTGCCAGCAGTTCATTCAGGGCGATCGGCTATGGCTACACCTTC

abundance: -
v_gene: TRBV11-3
j_gene: TRBJ2-2
d_gene: TRBD1
CDR3aa: CASSFRTGQGLFF
CDR3nt: TGTGCCAGCAGCTTCCGGACAGGGCAGGGGCTGTTTTTT

abundance: -
v_gene: TRBV30
j_gene: TRBJ1-4
d_gene: TRBD1
CDR3aa: CAWRLTGGNGEKLFF
CDR3nt: TGTGCCTGGAGATTGACAGGGGGCAATGGGGAAAAACTGTTTTTT

abundance: -
v_gene: TRBV7-6
j_gene: TRBJ2-3
d_gene: TRBD1
CDR3aa: CASSLAGQGVSDTQYF
CDR3nt: TGTGCCAGCAGCTTAGCGGGACAGGGGGTGTCAGATACGCAGTATTTT

abundance: -
v_gene: TRBV4-3
j_gene: TRBJ2-1
d_gene: TRBD2
CDR3aa: CASSQGLAGGPSSYNEQFF
CDR3nt: TGCGCCAGCAGCCAGGGGCTAGCGGGAGGGCCCAGCTCCTACAATGAGCAGTTCTTC

abundance: -
v_gene: TRBV29-1
j_gene: TRBJ2-7
d_gene: -
CDR3aa: CSAVGWPAAWWHYEQYF
CDR3nt: TGCAGCGCCGTGGGGTGGCCAGCAGCCTGGTGGCACTACGAGCAGTACTTC

abundance: -
v_gene: TRBV28
j_gene: TRBJ1-2
d_gene: -
CDR3aa: CASSSGTSGPSF
CDR3nt: TGTGCCAGCAGTTCCGGGACGTCGGGGCCGTCCTTC

abundance: -
v_gene: TRBV30
j_gene: TRBJ2-3
d_gene: TRBD2
CDR3aa: CAWSSDRWTSGTSTDTQYF
CDR3nt: TGTGCCTGGAGTTCCGACAGGTGGACTAGCGGAACTAGCACAGATACGCAGTATTTT

abundance: -
v_gene: TRBV2
j_gene: TRBJ2-2
d_gene: -
CDR3aa: CASSLNTGELFF
CDR3nt: TGTGCCAGCAGTCTGAACACCGGGGAGCTGTTTTTT

abundance: -
v_gene: TRBV13
j_gene: TRBJ2-1
d_gene: TRBD2
CDR3aa: CASSRRLAGYYNEQFF
CDR3nt: TGTGCCAGCAGCCGGCGACTAGCGGGTTACTACAATGAGCAGTTCTTC

abundance: -
v_gene: TRBV7-9
j_gene: TRBJ1-6
d_gene: -
CDR3aa: CASSLDSGPTSPLHF
CDR3nt: TGTGCCAGCAGCTTAGATTCCGGGCCGACTTCACCCCTCCACTTT

abundance: -
v_gene: TRBV5-6
j_gene: TRBJ1-2
d_gene: TRBD1
CDR3aa: CASSLMQGAKVANYGYTF
CDR3nt: TGTGCCAGCAGCTTGATGCAGGGGGCCAAAGTAGCTAACTATGGCTACACCTTC

abundance: -
v_gene: TRBV6-5
j_gene: TRBJ1-6
d_gene: TRBD1
CDR3aa: CASSRDRGDSPLHF
CDR3nt: TGTGCCAGCAGCAGGGACAGGGGAGATTCACCCCTCCACTTT

abundance: -
v_gene: TRBV2
j_gene: TRBJ2-5
d_gene: -
CDR3aa: CASRQETQYF
CDR3nt: TGTGCCAGCAGGCAGGAAACCCAGTACTTC

abundance: -
v_gene: TRBV10-3
j_gene: TRBJ2-2
d_gene: -
CDR3aa: CAISEKVVGELFF
CDR3nt: TGTGCCATCAGTGAGAAGGTAGTCGGGGAGCTGTTTTTT

abundance: -
v_gene: TRBV29-1
j_gene: TRBJ2-3
d_gene: -
CDR3aa: CSAGATSADTQYF
CDR3nt: TGCAGCGCGGGGGCGACCTCAGCTGATACGCAGTATTTT

abundance: -
v_gene: TRBV19
j_gene: TRBJ1-5
d_gene: -
CDR3aa: CASSYPGQGSNQPQHF
CDR3nt: TGTGCCAGTAGTTACCCCGGGCAGGGATCAAATCAGCCCCAGCATTTT

abundance: once
v_gene: TRBV5-1
j_gene: TRBJ2-3
d_gene: TRBD2
CDR3aa: CASSLGLAGATDTQYF
CDR3nt: TGCGCCAGCAGCTTGGGGCTAGCGGGTGCCACAGATACGCAGTATTTT

abundance: -
v_gene: TRBV11-2
j_gene: TRBJ2-7
d_gene: -
CDR3aa: CASSLVSYEQYF
CDR3nt: TGTGCCAGCAGCTTAGTGAGCTACGAGCAGTACTTC

abundance: -
v_gene: TRBV19
j_gene: TRBJ2-7
d_gene: TRBD1
CDR3aa: CASSKGRTGVNEQYF
CDR3nt: TGTGCCAGTAGTAAGGGTCGGACAGGGGTCAACGAGCAGTACTTC

abundance: once
v_gene: TRBV6-5
j_gene: TRBJ2-7
d_gene: -
CDR3aa: CASSYSKAGSYEQYF
CDR3nt: TGTGCCAGCAGTTACTCGAAGGCGGGGTCCTACGAGCAGTACTTC

abundance: -
v_gene: TRBV18
j_gene: TRBJ2-7
d_gene: -
CDR3aa: CASSLLRDSDEQYF
CDR3nt: TGTGCCAGCTCACTTCTCCGAGACAGTGACGAGCAGTACTTC

abundance: -
v_gene: TRBV5-1
j_gene: TRBJ1-3
d_gene: -
CDR3aa: CASSFSGSSSGNTIYF
CDR3nt: TGCGCCAGCAGCTTCTCAGGGTCTAGCTCTGGAAACACCATATATTTT

abundance: -
v_gene: TRBV6-1
j_gene: TRBJ2-4
d_gene: -
CDR3aa: CASSAGGGRGNIQYF
CDR3nt: TGTGCCAGCAGTGCCGGAGGAGGCCGGGGAAACATTCAGTACTTC

abundance: -
v_gene: TRBV28
j_gene: TRBJ1-5
d_gene: -
CDR3aa: CASSPGGGTNQPQHF
CDR3nt: TGTGCCAGCAGCCCCGGGGGTGGGACTAATCAGCCCCAGCATTTT

abundance: -
v_gene: TRBV5-6
j_gene: TRBJ2-5
d_gene: TRBD2
CDR3aa: CASILGASGRETQYF
CDR3nt: TGTGCCAGCATCCTTGGGGCTAGCGGGAGAGAGACCCAGTACTTC

abundance: once
v_gene: TRBV28
j_gene: TRBJ2-7
d_gene: -
CDR3aa: CASLRDTYEQYF
CDR3nt: TGTGCCTCACTCAGGGATACCTACGAGCAGTACTTC

abundance: -
v_gene: TRBV19
j_gene: TRBJ1-3
d_gene: -
CDR3aa: CASRESGSGNTIYF
CDR3nt: TGTGCCAGTAGGGAAAGCGGGTCTGGAAACACCATATATTTT